These T cell receptor beta chains were read from a single sample in a study of blood T cell repertoires in COVID-19. TCRdb's copy holds only in-frame clones and misses some; the assay was immunoSEQ multiplex PCR. The sample lists 27,000 or so clones; about nine tenths were seen once. Sample: peripheral blood. These receptors were obtained from a woman aged 50 to 65 with active COVID-19. The CDR3 runs from the conserved cysteine through the conserved F or W. Fields, in order: D gene, V gene, J gene, clone size, CDR3 protein, CDR3 DNA. D genes are given only for firm matches. Clone sizes are given selectively: once, few, many, or a class where the clone is expanded.

>.|TRBV28|TRBJ2-7|.
CASSSFSVLSYEQYF
TGTGCCAGCAGTTCCTTCTCGGTTCTCTCCTACGAGCAGTACTTC
>.|TRBV4-2|TRBJ2-1|.
CASSQGLEGPYNEQFF
TGTGCCAGCAGCCAAGGGTTGGAGGGCCCCTACAATGAGCAGTTCTTC
>TRBD2|TRBV18|TRBJ2-1|.
CASSPLAGGLSSYNEQFF
TGTGCCAGCTCCCCACTAGCGGGAGGGCTTTCATCCTACAATGAGCAGTTCTTC
>.|TRBV2|TRBJ2-7|.
CASKAGSSYEQYF
TGTGCCAGCAAGGCGGGGTCCTCCTACGAGCAGTACTTC
>.|TRBV29-1|TRBJ1-1|.
CSVQRGNTEAFF
TGCAGCGTCCAGAGAGGGAACACTGAAGCTTTCTTT
>.|TRBV6-5|TRBJ2-7|once
CASSFTGLYEQYF
TGTGCCAGCAGTTTCACAGGGTTATACGAGCAGTACTTC
>TRBD1|TRBV19|TRBJ2-7|.
CASSMGTGLAYEQYF
TGTGCCAGTAGTATGGGGACAGGTTTGGCCTACGAGCAGTACTTC
>TRBD1|TRBV7-6|TRBJ2-1|.
CASSIGQASSYNEQFF
TGTGCCAGCAGCATCGGACAGGCGAGCTCCTACAATGAGCAGTTCTTC
>.|TRBV2|TRBJ2-2|.
CASSTRGANTGELFF
TGTGCCAGCAGTACCAGGGGCGCAAACACCGGGGAGCTGTTTTTT
>.|TRBV7-6|TRBJ2-7|once
CASSQGRMGASEQYF
TGTGCCAGCAGCCAGGGACGGATGGGGGCTTCCGAGCAGTACTTC
>TRBD1|TRBV20-1|TRBJ2-7|once
CSASRMGQGTYEQYF
TGCAGTGCTAGTCGAATGGGACAGGGGACCTACGAGCAGTACTTC
>TRBD2|TRBV5-6|TRBJ2-5|.
CASSFWLAGGGETQYF
TGTGCCAGCAGCTTTTGGCTAGCGGGAGGGGGGGAGACCCAGTACTTC
>TRBD2|TRBV11-2|TRBJ2-1|few
CASSLGGGRYEQFF
TGTGCCAGCAGCTTAGGGGGGGGGAGGTATGAGCAGTTCTTC
>.|TRBV11-1|TRBJ2-5|.
CASSSQRDHRTQYF
TGTGCCAGCAGCTCTCAGAGGGATCACAGGACCCAGTACTTC
>.|TRBV7-9|TRBJ1-2|.
CASSRDTNYGYTF
TGTGCCAGCAGCCGCGACACTAACTATGGCTACACCTTC